This T cell receptor (beta chain) was recovered during a study of blood T cell repertoires in COVID-19. About the research overall: Acute-phase and convalescent COVID-19 samples originated in the United States, Italy and Spain. T cells, B-cell-depleted T cells, or PBMCs provided the cDNA or gDNA that served as material.

Germline CDR1 is MNHEY and CDR2 is SVGAGI. V dropped 5 bases and J dropped 12 bases, with 16 bases sitting between them. The CDR3 contains 12 residues. This clone was seen a handful of times. The data were produced by immunoSEQ multiplex PCR, yet TCRdb's version contains in-frame clones alone and is incomplete. The repertoire holds 120,000 to 150,000 clones, with approximately 86% as singletons. Input material: peripheral blood. The sequence was obtained from a woman aged 50 to 60 with acute or convalescent COVID-19. The chain recombines TRBV6-5 with TRBJ1-1; maybe TRBD1 (5 bases). The CDR3 region is CASSPAQGRTFF. The CDR3 DNA reads as TGTGCCAGCAGTCCCGCGCAGGGTAGGACTTTCTTT.